This T cell receptor beta chain was sequenced during a study of T cell changes during pregnancy in multiple sclerosis. Sequencing used immunoSEQ multiplex PCR; TCRdb keeps in-frame clones, though not all of them. Among 12,000 or so clones listed, around 86% were seen once. V lost 0 bases, J lost 0 bases, and 10 bases stayed unmatched. The CDR3 is 18 residues long. Germline CDR1 reads SGDLS; CDR2 reads YYNGEE. The rearrangement links TRBV9 to TRBJ2-7, with TRBD2 identical over 9 bases. Sample: CD8+ T cells from peripheral blood mononuclear cells, taken in the second trimester of pregnancy. This receptor was identified in a female donor in good health, enrolled as a control in a pregnancy study. Here the CDR3 reads CASSVEDGLALSSYEQYF. In DNA, the CDR3 is TGTGCCAGCAGCGTAGAGGACGGACTAGCGCTGAGCTCCTACGAGCAGTACTTC. Using reference TRBV9 and TRBJ2-7 for the parts outside the CDR3, the full variable domain is DSGVTQTPKHLITATGQRVTLRCSPRSGDLSVYWYQQSLDQGLQFLIQYYNGEERAKGNILERFSAQQFPDLHSELNLSSLELGDSALYFCASSVEDGLALSSYEQYFGPGTRLTVT.